Described below is a single T cell receptor (beta chain) sequence and its context. CDR3 size: 14 residues. Germline V gene sequence: CDR1 DFQATT, CDR2 SNEGSKA (reference sequence). V was cut by 3 bases and J by 3 bases, with 15 bases left in between. This sample is drawn from a study of blood T cell repertoires in COVID-19. The repertoire was sequenced with immunoSEQ multiplex PCR; TCRdb's copy has only in-frame clones and lacks some. The profile shows more than 200,000 clones, 70% to 90% of them singletons. The chain links TRBV20-1 to TRBJ2-7; D is ambiguous. This sequence originates from a woman aged 45-65 years with acute or convalescent COVID-19. Sequences were obtained from peripheral blood. The CDR3 spells CSASLPENVYEQYF. CDR3 DNA sequence: TGCAGTGCTAGTTTGCCGGAGAACGTCTACGAGCAGTACTTC.